A single sample is the source of the 15 T cell receptor beta chains below, sequenced in a study of blood T cell repertoires in COVID-19. Sequencing used immunoSEQ multiplex PCR; TCRdb keeps in-frame clones, though not all of them. Among tens of thousands of clones listed, roughly nine tenths were seen once. Sample: peripheral blood. These receptors were taken from a man younger than 40 with active or convalescent COVID-19.

The chain uses TRBV6-5 and TRBJ2-3; TRBD2 agrees at 7 bases. The CDR3 is 13 amino acids. Germline V gene data show CDR1 as MNHEY and CDR2 as SVGAGI. With V trimmed by 4 bases and J by 4 bases, 2 bases remained unmatched. CDR3 residues: CASSSGGPDTQYF. DNA for the CDR3: TGTGCCAGCAGTTCGGGGGGACCAGATACGCAGTATTTT.

V is TRBV7-2 and J is TRBJ1-2; D gene unclear. V dropped 4 bases and J dropped 9 bases, with 12 bases sitting between them. Germline CDR1 reads SGHTA; CDR2 reads FQGNSA. The CDR3 contains 12 residues. DNA of the CDR3: TGTGCCAGCAGCTCCCCCAGGTATAGCTACACCTTC. This translates into CASSSPRYSYTF.

This chain joins TRBV6-5 and TRBJ1-1; D perhaps matches TRBD1 (5 bases). V lost 2 bases to trimming and J lost 1 base, with 5 bases between them. The CDR3 has 13 amino acids. Germline V gives CDR1 MNHEY, CDR2 SVGAGI. The CDR3 sequence is CASSYDRNTEAFF. In DNA form, the CDR3 reads TGTGCCAGCAGTTACGACAGGAACACTGAAGCTTTCTTT.

The chain combines TRBV7-9 with TRBJ2-2; 9 bases match TRBD1. J gave up 5 bases and V 3 bases, and 10 bases lay outside the gene matches. Germline CDR1 is SEHNR and CDR2 is FQNEAQ (reference sequence). CDR3 length: 17 amino acids. CDR3 sequence: CASSFLPGQGRTGELFF. The CDR3, as DNA: TGTGCCAGCAGCTTTCTTCCCGGACAGGGGCGGACCGGGGAGCTGTTTTTT. Looking up the rest from reference TRBV7-9 and TRBJ2-2 gives the full variable domain: DTGVSQNPRHKITKRGQNVTFRCDPISEHNRLYWYRQTLGQGPEFLTYFQNEAQLEKSRLLSDRFSAERPKGSFSTLEIQRTEQGDSAMYLCASSFLPGQGRTGELFFGEGSRLTVL.

The table lists this clone with a few counts. The chain is built from TRBV10-3 and TRBJ2-1; D not certain. Germline loops: CDR1 ENHRY, CDR2 SYGVKD. The length of the CDR3 is 14 residues. With 6 bases removed from V and 4 bases from J, the gap between germline ends came to 13 bases. The CDR3 sequence is CAISPLAEYNEQFF. The CDR3 nucleotides are TGTGCCATCAGCCCCCTGGCGGAATACAATGAGCAGTTCTTC.

As DNA, the CDR3 is TGTGCCAGCAGCTTCCCCCAGGGTGGAGATGAAAAACTGTTTTTT. It specifies CASSFPQGGDEKLFF. The V gene is TRBV5-6, the J gene TRBJ1-4; TRBD1 is a possible D gene (5 bases). CDR1 SGHDT and CDR2 YYEEEE come from the germline V gene. Deletions cut 2 bases from V and 6 bases from J, with 14 bases between. This CDR3 has 15 residues.

The genes are TRBV7-9 and TRBJ1-3; 7 nucleotides align to TRBD1. CDR1 SEHNR and CDR2 FQNEAQ come from the germline V gene (reference sequence). This CDR3 spans 14 amino acids. The V and J ends lost 5 bases and 2 bases, in that order; junction bases with no gene match: 3. CDR3 sequence reads: CASSAGGPGNTIYF. The CDR3 nucleotides are TGTGCCAGCAGCGCAGGGGGGCCTGGAAACACCATATATTTT.

This clone is a singleton in its sample. This chain links TRBV24-1 with TRBJ2-3; 7 bases agree with TRBD2. The CDR3 is 15 residues long. CDR1 and CDR2 (germline): KGHDR, SFDVKD. The V segment lost 6 bases and the J segment 0 bases; nucleotides outside the gene matches: 5. CDR3 loop: CATSSLADSTDTQYF. The CDR3 DNA reads TGTGCCACCAGTTCGCTAGCGGATAGCACAGATACGCAGTATTTT.

This sequence joins TRBV6-6 and TRBJ2-2; no reliable D call. This CDR3 has 16 residues. Trimming removed 2 bases at V and 3 bases at J, with 13 bases between. Germline lookup yields CDR1 MNHNY and CDR2 SVGAGI (reference sequence). CDR3 bases: TGTGCCAGCAGTTACCCTGACAATAAGGACACCGGGGAGCTGTTTTTT. Its translation: CASSYPDNKDTGELFF.

V is TRBV6-2 or TRBV6-3 and J is TRBJ2-5; possible D gene TRBD2, 6 bases. V lost 0 bases, J lost 3 bases, and 14 bases lay in between. Looked up from germline, CDR1 is MNHEY and CDR2 is SVGEGT. The CDR3 extends over 16 amino acids. The CDR3 here is CASSYSNPGRKETQYF. As DNA, the CDR3 is TGTGCCAGCAGTTACTCGAATCCAGGGAGGAAAGAGACCCAGTACTTC.

This rearrangement joins TRBV5-8 to TRBJ2-1; D is uncertain. The CDR3 is 13 amino acids. The germline gives CDR1 SGHTS, CDR2 YDEGEE. With 8 bases removed from V and 4 bases from J, the gap between germline ends came to 13 bases. In DNA form, the CDR3 reads TGTGCCAGGCTTCGGTTAGATTACAATGAGCAGTTCTTC. As protein: CARLRLDYNEQFF.

The chain recombines TRBV2 with TRBJ1-2, with D tentatively TRBD1 (6 bases). The length of the CDR3 is 17 residues. Trimming removed 2 bases from V and 1 base from J, with 17 bases in between. Germline-derived CDR1 and CDR2 are SNHLY and FYNNEI. The CDR3 sequence is CASSESRGPLLNYGYTF. The DNA of the CDR3 is TGTGCCAGCAGTGAAAGCAGGGGACCCCTTCTTAACTATGGCTACACCTTC. Together with reference TRBV2 and TRBJ1-2, the CDR3 gives the full variable domain: EPEVTQTPSHQVTQMGQEVILRCVPISNHLYFYWYRQILGQKVEFLVSFYNNEISEKSEIFDDQFSVERPDGSNFTLKIRSTKLEDSAMYFCASSESRGPLLNYGYTFGSGTRLTVV.

J is TRBJ2-3 and V is TRBV11-3; 8 bases map to TRBD1. Losses at the gene ends were 4 bases for V and 6 bases for J; bases not matched to a gene: 9. The CDR3 loop spans 15 amino acids. Germline V lookup: CDR1 SGHNT, CDR2 YENEEA. The CDR3 nucleotides read TGTGCCAGCAGCTCGCCTGGGACAGGAAAGGATACGCAGTATTTT. Protein product: CASSSPGTGKDTQYF.

V gene TRBV9 combines with J gene TRBJ1-2, with TRBD1 as a possible D gene (6 bases). The germline gives CDR1 SGDLS, CDR2 YYNGEE. This CDR3 is 12 amino acids long. Trimming removed 3 bases at V and 7 bases at J, with 10 bases between. The CDR3 sequence is CASSAPTGGYTF. DNA for the CDR3: TGTGCCAGCAGCGCCCCGACAGGTGGCTACACCTTC. Complete variable domain (other parts from reference TRBV9 and TRBJ1-2): DSGVTQTPKHLITATGQRVTLRCSPRSGDLSVYWYQQSLDQGLQFLIQYYNGEERAKGNILERFSAQQFPDLHSELNLSSLELGDSALYFCASSAPTGGYTFGSGTRLTVV.

The rearrangement links TRBV7-6 to TRBJ2-3; a possible D gene is TRBD1 (6 bases). Germline V gives CDR1 SGHVS, CDR2 FNYEAQ. The CDR3 covers 16 residues. V was trimmed by 5 bases and J by 0 bases, leaving 15 bases between them. CDR3: CASSPSGTYSTDTQYF. In DNA form, the CDR3 reads TGTGCCAGCAGCCCGTCGGGGACATACAGCACAGATACGCAGTATTTT.